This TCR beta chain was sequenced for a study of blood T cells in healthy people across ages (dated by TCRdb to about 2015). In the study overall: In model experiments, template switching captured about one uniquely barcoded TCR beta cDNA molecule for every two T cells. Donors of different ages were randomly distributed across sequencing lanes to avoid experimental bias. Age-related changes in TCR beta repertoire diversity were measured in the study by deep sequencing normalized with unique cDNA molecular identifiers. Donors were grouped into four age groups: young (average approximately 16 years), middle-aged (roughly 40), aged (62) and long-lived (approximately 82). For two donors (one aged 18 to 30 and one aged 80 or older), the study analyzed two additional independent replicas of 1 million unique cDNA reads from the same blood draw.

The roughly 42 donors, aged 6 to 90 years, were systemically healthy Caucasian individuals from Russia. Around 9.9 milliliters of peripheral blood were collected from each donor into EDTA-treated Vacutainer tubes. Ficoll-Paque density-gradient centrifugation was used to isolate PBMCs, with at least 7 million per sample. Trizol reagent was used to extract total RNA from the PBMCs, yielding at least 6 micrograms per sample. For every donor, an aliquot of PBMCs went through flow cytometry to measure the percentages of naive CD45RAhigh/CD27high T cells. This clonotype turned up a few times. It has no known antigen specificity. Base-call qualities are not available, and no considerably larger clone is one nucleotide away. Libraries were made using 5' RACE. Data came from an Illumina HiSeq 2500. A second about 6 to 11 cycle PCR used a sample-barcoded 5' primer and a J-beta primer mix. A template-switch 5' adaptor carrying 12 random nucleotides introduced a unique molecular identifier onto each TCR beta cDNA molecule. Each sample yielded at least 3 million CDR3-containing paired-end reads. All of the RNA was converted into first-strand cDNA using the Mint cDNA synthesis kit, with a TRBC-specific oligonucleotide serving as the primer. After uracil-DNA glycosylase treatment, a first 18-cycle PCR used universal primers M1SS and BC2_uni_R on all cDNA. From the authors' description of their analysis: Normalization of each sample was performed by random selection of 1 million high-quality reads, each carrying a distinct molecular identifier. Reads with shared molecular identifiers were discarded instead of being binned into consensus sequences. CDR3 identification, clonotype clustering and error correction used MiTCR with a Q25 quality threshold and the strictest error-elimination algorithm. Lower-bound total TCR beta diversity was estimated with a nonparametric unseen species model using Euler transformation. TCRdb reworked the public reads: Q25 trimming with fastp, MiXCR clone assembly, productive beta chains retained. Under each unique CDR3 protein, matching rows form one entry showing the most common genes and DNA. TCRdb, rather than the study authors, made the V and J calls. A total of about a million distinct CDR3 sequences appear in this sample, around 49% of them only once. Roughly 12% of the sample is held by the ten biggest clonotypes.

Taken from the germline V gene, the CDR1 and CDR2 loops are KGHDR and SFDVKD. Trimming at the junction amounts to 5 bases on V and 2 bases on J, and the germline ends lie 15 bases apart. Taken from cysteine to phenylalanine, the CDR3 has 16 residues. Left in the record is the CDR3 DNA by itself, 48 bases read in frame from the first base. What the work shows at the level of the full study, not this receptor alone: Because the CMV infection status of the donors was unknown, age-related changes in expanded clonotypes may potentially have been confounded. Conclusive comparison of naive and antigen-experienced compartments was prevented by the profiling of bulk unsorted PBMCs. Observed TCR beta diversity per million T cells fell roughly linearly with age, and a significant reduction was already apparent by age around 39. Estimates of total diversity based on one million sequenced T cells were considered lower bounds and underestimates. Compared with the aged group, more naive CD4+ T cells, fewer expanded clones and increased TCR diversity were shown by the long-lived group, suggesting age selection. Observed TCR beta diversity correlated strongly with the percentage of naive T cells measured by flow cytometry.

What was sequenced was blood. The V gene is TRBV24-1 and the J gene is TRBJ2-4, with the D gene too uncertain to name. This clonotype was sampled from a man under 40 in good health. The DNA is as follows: TGTGCCACCAGTGCCCGACCCGGATTATCCAAAAACATTCAGTACTTC. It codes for CATSARPGLSKNIQYF.